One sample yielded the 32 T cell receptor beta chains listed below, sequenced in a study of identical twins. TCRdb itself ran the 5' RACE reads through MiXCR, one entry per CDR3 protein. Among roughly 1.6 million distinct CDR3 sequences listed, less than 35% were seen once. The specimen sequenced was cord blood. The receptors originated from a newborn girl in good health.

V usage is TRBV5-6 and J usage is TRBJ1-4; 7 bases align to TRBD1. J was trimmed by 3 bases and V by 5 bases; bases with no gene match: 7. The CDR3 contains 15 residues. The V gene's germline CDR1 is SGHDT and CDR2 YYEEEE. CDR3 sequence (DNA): TGTGCCAGCAGACCCACCGGGACAGCTAATGAAAAACTGTTTTTT. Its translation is CASRPTGTANEKLFF.

CDR3 region: CASSSNPGLAGGDTQYF. CDR3 coding DNA: TGTGCCAGCAGTTCAAACCCGGGACTAGCGGGGGGAGATACGCAGTATTTT. V usage is TRBV28 and J usage is TRBJ2-3, with 15 bases aligning to TRBD2. Germline CDR1 is MDHEN and CDR2 is SYDVKM. The CDR3 covers 17 residues. The V and J ends lost 4 bases and 5 bases, in that order; junction bases with no gene match: 7.

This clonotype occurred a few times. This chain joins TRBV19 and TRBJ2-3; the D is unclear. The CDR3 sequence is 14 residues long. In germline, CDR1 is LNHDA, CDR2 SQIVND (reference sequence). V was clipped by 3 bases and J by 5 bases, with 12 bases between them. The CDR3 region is CASSIWPSGDTQYF. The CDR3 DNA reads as TGTGCCAGTAGTATCTGGCCTTCTGGAGATACGCAGTATTTT.

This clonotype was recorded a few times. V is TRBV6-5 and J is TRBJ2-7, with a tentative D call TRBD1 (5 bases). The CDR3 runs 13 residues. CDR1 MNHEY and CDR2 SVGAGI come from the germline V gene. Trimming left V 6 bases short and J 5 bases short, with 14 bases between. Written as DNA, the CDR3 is TGTGCCAGCAGGAACAGGCCCCGCCACGAGCAGTACTTC. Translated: CASRNRPRHEQYF.

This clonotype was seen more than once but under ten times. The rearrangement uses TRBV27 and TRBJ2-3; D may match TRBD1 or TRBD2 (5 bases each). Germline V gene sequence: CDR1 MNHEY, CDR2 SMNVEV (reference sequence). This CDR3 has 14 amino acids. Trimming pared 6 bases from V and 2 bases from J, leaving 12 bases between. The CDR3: CASRGDGLTDTQYF. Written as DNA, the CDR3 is TGTGCCAGCAGGGGGGACGGACTCACAGATACGCAGTATTTT.

CDR3 bases: TGTGCCTCCGACAGCGGATACACTGAAGCTTTCTTT. Amino acids: CASDSGYTEAFF. The genes are TRBV24-1 and TRBJ1-1; D possibly corresponds to TRBD1 (5 bases). The CDR3 has 12 residues. V gave up 12 bases and J gave up 3 bases, with 13 bases separating them. CDR1 is KGHDR, CDR2 SFDVKD, per germline.

CDR3 in amino acids: CASSVVWSGEQYF. DNA of the CDR3: TGTGCCAGCAGCGTAGTCTGGTCGGGCGAGCAGTACTTC. V usage is TRBV9 and J usage is TRBJ2-5, with D unclear. The assigned J gene may be wrong: the sequence end matches TRBJ2-7 better. CDR1 and CDR2 (germline): SGDLS, YYNGEE. This CDR3 is 13 amino acids long.

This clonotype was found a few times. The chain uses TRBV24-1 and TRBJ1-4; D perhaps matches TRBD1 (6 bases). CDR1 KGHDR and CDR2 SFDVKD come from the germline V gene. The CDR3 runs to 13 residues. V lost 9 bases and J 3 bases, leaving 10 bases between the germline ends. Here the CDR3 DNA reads TGTGCCACCTCCGGGACATCTAATGAAAAACTGTTTTTT. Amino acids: CATSGTSNEKLFF.

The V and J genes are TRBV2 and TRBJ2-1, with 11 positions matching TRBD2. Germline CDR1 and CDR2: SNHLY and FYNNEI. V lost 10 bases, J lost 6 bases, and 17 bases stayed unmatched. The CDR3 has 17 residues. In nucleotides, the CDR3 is TGTGCCATCCTAAGAGGGGATAGCGGGAGGGCCTTCAATGAGCAGTTCTTC. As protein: CAILRGDSGRAFNEQFF.

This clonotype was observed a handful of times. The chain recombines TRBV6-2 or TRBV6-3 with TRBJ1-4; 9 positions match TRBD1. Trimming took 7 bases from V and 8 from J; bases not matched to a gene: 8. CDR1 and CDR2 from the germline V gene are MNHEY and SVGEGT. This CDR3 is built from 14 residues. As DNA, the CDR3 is TGTGCCAGCACCGCTTACAGGGGGCGAGAAAAACTGTTTTTT. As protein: CASTAYRGREKLFF.

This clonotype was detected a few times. Here the CDR3 DNA reads TGTGCCAGCAGTTTGAGCGGAGGGGGGAGTGGGTCCTACAATGAGCAGTTCTTC. It encodes CASSLSGGGSGSYNEQFF. The rearrangement links TRBV6-5 to TRBJ2-1; possibly TRBD1 or TRBD2 for D (6 bases each). This CDR3 has 18 residues. The germline V and J ends were trimmed by 4 bases and 1 base, with 20 bases remaining between them. Germline loops: CDR1 MNHEY, CDR2 SVGAGI.

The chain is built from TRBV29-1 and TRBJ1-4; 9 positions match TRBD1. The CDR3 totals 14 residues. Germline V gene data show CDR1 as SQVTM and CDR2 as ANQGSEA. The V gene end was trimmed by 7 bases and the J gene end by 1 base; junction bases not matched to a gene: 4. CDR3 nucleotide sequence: TGCAGCGGGGGACAGGGCGGAACTAATGAAAAACTGTTTTTT. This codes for CSGGQGGTNEKLFF. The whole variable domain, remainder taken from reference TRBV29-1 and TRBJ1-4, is SAVISQKPSRDICQRGTSLTIQCQVDSQVTMMFWYRQQPGQSLTLIATANQGSEATYESGFVIDKFPISRPNLTFSTLTVSNMSPEDSSIYLCSGGQGGTNEKLFFGSGTQLSVL.

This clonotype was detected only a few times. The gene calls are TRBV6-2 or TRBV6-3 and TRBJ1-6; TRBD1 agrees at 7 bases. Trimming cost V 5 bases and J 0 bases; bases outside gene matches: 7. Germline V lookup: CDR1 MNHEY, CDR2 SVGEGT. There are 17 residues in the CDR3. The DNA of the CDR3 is TGTGCCAGCAGTACCCGGGACAGACGCTCCTATAATTCACCCCTCCACTTT. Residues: CASSTRDRRSYNSPLHF.

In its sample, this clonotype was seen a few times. The CDR3 DNA follows: TGTGCCAGCAGCCCGACAGTGTCAGTTAAGTACACTGAAGCTTTCTTT. Protein product: CASSPTVSVKYTEAFF. The chain recombines TRBV5-5 with TRBJ1-1; a possible D gene is TRBD1 (5 bases). Looked up from germline, CDR1 is SGHKS and CDR2 is YYEKEE (reference sequence). The CDR3 runs 16 residues. V was cut by 4 bases and J by 3 bases, with 19 bases left in between.

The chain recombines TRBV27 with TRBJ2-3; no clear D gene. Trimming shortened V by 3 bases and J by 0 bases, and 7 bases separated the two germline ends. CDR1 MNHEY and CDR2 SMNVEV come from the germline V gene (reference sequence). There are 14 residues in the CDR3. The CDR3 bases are TGTGCCAGCAGTTTTTTTCCTAGCACAGATACGCAGTATTTT. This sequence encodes CASSFFPSTDTQYF.

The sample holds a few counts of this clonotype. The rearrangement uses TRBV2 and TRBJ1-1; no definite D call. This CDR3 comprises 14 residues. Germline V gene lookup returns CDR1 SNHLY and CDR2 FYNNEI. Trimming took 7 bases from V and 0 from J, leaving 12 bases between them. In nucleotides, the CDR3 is TGTGCCAGCAAAGAGGAGACTATGAACACTGAAGCTTTCTTT. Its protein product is CASKEETMNTEAFF.

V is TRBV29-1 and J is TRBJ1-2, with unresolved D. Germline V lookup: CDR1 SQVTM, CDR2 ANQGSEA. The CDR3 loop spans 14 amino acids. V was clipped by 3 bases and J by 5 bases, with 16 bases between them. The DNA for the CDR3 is TGCAGCGTTGACCGGGAGCCGCAACCGTATGGCTACACCTTC. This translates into CSVDREPQPYGYTF.

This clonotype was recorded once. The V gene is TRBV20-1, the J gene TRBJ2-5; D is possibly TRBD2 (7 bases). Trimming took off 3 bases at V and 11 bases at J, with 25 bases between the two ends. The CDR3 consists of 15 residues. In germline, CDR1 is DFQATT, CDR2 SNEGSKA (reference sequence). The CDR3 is CSASGGLTSYNEQYF. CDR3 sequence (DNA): TGCAGTGCTAGCGGGGGGCTAACCTCCTACAATGAGCAGTACTTC.

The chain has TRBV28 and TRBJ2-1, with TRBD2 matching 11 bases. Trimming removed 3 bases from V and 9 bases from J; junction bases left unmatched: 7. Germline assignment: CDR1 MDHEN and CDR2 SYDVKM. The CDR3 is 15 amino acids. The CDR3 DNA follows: TGTGCCAGCAGTTTCCGACTAGCGGGAATTGGTGAGCAGTTCTTC. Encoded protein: CASSFRLAGIGEQFF.

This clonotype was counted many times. The CDR3 region is CATSRNKIGSGETQYF. For the CDR3, the DNA is TGTGCCACCAGCCGAAACAAAATAGGTTCCGGAGAGACCCAGTACTTC. V usage is TRBV15 and J usage is TRBJ2-5; D is ambiguous. Germline V lookup: CDR1 LNHNV, CDR2 YYDKDF (reference sequence). V was cut by 5 bases and J by 4 bases, with 20 bases left in between. This CDR3 spans 16 amino acids.

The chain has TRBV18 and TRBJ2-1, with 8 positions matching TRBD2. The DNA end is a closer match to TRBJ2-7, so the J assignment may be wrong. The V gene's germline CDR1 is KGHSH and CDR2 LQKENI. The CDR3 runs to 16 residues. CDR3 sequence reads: CASSPRGGLVNNEQYF. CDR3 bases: TGTGCCAGCTCACCTCGCGGGGGACTAGTAAACAATGAGCAGTACTTC.

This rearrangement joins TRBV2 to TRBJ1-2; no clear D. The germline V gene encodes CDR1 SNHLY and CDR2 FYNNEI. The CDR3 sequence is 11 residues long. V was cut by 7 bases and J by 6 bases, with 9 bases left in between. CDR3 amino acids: CASMRTHGYTF. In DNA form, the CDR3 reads TGTGCCAGCATGAGGACTCATGGCTACACCTTC.

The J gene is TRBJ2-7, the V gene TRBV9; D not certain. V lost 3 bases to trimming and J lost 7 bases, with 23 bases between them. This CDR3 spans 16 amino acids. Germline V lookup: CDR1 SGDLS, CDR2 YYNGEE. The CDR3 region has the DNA TGTGCCAGCAGCGCCAGGTCCGCCTCATCCTACAATGAGCAGTACTTC. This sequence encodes CASSARSASSYNEQYF.

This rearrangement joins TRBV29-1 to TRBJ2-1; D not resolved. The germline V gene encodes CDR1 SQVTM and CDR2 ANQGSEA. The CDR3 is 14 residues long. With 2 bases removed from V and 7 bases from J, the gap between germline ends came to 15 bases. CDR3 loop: CSVETTRGGNEQFF. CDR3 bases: TGCAGCGTTGAAACGACGCGAGGTGGAAATGAGCAGTTCTTC.

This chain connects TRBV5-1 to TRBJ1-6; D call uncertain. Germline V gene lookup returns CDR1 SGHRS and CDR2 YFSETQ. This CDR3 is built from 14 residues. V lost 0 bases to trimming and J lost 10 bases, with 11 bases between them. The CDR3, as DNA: TGCGCCAGCAGCTTGGGGGATTTTCGATCACCCCTCCACTTT. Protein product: CASSLGDFRSPLHF.

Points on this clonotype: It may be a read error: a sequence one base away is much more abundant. The CDR3 spells CASTRQGANTGELFF. The CDR3 coding sequence is TGTGCCAGCACCCGACAGGGGGCGAACACCGGGGAGCTGTTTTTT. The chain is built from TRBV11-2 and TRBJ2-2, with 9 bases matching TRBD1. The CDR3 is made up of 15 amino acids. The V gene end was trimmed by 7 bases and the J gene end by 0 bases; junction bases not matched to a gene: 3. CDR1 SGHAT and CDR2 FQNNGV come from the germline V gene.

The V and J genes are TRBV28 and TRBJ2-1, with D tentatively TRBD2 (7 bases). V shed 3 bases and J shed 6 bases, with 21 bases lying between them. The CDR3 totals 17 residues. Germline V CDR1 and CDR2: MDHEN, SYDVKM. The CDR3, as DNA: TGTGCCAGCAGTTTTAGGCGGGGGCGGTCCCAAAGCAATGAGCAGTTCTTC. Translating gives CASSFRRGRSQSNEQFF.

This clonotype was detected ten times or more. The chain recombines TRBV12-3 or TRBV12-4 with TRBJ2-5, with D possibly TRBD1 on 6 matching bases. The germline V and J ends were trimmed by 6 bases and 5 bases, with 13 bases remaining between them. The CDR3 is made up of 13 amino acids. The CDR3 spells CASRFTGTETQYF. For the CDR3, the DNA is TGTGCCAGCAGGTTTACAGGGACGGAGACCCAGTACTTC.

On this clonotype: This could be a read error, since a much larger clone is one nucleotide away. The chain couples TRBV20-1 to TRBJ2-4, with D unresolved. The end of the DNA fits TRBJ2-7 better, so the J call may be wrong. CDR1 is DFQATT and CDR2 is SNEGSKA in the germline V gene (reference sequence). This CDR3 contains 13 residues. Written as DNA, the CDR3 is TGCAGTGCTAGAGTCCGTAACGCCTACGAGCAGTACTTC. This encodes CSARVRNAYEQYF.

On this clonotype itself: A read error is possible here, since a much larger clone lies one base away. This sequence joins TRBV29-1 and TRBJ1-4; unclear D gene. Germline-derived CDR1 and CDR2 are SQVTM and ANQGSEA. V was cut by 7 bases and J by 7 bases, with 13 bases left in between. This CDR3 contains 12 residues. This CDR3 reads CSAGVIGEKLFF. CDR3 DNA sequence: TGCAGCGCTGGGGTGATCGGTGAAAAACTGTTTTTT. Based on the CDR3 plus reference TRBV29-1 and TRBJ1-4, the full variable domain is SAVISQKPSRDICQRGTSLTIQCQVDSQVTMMFWYRQQPGQSLTLIATANQGSEATYESGFVIDKFPISRPNLTFSTLTVSNMSPEDSSIYLCSAGVIGEKLFFGSGTQLSVL.

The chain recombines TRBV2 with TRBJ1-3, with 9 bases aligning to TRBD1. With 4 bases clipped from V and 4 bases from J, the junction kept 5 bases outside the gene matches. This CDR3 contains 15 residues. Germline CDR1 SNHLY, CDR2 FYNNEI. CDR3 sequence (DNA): TGTGCCAGCAGTGTAGGCGGGACAGGGGGAAACACCATATATTTT. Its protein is CASSVGGTGGNTIYF.

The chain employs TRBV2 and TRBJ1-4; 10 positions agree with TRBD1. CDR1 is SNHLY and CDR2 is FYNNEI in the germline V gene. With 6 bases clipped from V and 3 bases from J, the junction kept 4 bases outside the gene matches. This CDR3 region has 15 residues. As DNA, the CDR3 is TGTGCCAGCAGGGGACAGGGGTCGGCTAATGAAAAACTGTTTTTT. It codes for CASRGQGSANEKLFF.